These T cell receptor beta chains were read from a single sample in a study of T cell repertoires in cytomegalovirus infection. What these receptors recognize is not known. TCRdb used MiXCR to reprocess the reads, holding one entry per CDR3 protein. The repertoire holds roughly 46,000 distinct CDR3 sequences, with 20% as singletons. The sample comprised PBMCs, sequenced either directly or after in vitro stimulation (not recorded which). These receptors all stem from a human donor in good health (CMV status not recorded). Some clones in this sample may be carry-over from other donors' samples. The CDR3 runs from the conserved cysteine through the conserved F or W. D genes are given only for firm matches. Clone size is shown for a subset of rows, as once, few, many or a class of expanded clone.

TRBV20-1,NA,TRBJ2-3,many,CSAKDVGVGTDTQYF,TGCAGTGCTAAAGACGTGGGAGTGGGGACAGATACGCAGTATTTT
TRBV6-6,NA,TRBJ2-1,few,CASSYSTQRSYNEQFF,TGTGCCAGCAGTTACTCGACCCAGCGCTCCTACAATGAGCAGTTCTTC
TRBV7-2,NA,TRBJ2-3,NA,CASSPYWRGGTSSGDTQYF,TGTGCCAGCAGCCCGTACTGGCGAGGCGGGACCTCAAGCGGCGATACGCAGTATTTT
TRBV5-3,NA,TRBJ1-1,NA,CASSPGTGIEAFF,TGTGCCAGCAGCCCAGGCACAGGAATTGAAGCTTTCTTT
TRBV6-5,NA,TRBJ1-6,few,CASSRTGFGSPLHF,TGTGCCAGCAGTCGGACGGGTTTTGGGTCACCCCTCCACTTT
TRBV20-1,TRBD2,TRBJ2-3,NA,CSAPERTSGPDTQYF,TGCAGTGCCCCGGAACGGACTAGCGGGCCAGATACGCAGTATTTT
TRBV7-6,NA,TRBJ1-1,many,CASSLTRSGMVNEAFF,TGTGCCAGCAGCTTAACGCGCTCCGGGATGGTCAATGAAGCTTTCTTT
TRBV4-1,NA,TRBJ2-1,few,CASSQRSGADEQFF,TGCGCCAGCAGCCAACGATCGGGGGCTGATGAGCAGTTCTTC
TRBV13,TRBD1,TRBJ1-1,NA,CASSSGQGVYTEAFF,TGTGCCAGCAGCTCGGGACAGGGGGTCTATACTGAAGCTTTCTTT
TRBV19,TRBD2,TRBJ2-7,few,CASSISSGSSYEQYF,TGTGCCAGTAGTATTTCCAGCGGGAGTTCCTACGAGCAGTACTTC
TRBV19,NA,TRBJ2-1,NA,CASSMGRGDEQFF,TGTGCCAGTAGTATGGGTAGGGGCGATGAGCAGTTCTTC
TRBV6-2/TRBV6-3,NA,TRBJ2-4,few,CASSFPGGNIQYF,TGTGCCAGCAGTTTCCCAGGGGGGAACATTCAGTACTTC
TRBV24-1,TRBD1,TRBJ2-1,many,CATSGGDRGDNEQFF,TGTGCCACCAGTGGAGGGGACAGGGGAGACAATGAGCAGTTCTTC
TRBV7-2,NA,TRBJ2-1,NA,CASSFLSGSYNEQFF,TGTGCCAGCAGCTTTTTGTCCGGGAGTTACAATGAGCAGTTCTTC
TRBV24-1,NA,TRBJ1-5,NA,CATRRKGGHQPQHF,TGTGCCACCAGACGTAAGGGAGGACATCAGCCCCAGCATTTT
TRBV14,TRBD2,TRBJ2-1,few,CASSLLRTSGLFF,TGTGCCAGCAGCCTCCTAAGGACTAGCGGCCTGTTCTTC
TRBV12-3/TRBV12-4,NA,TRBJ1-4,few,CASSPGHDKLEKLFF,TGTGCCAGCAGTCCAGGACACGATAAGCTGGAAAAACTGTTTTTT
TRBV29-1,TRBD1,TRBJ1-1,few,CSVGTGNTEAFF,TGCAGCGTTGGGACAGGGAACACTGAAGCTTTCTTT
TRBV11-3,TRBD1,TRBJ2-2,many,CASSPQGYGGELFF,TGTGCCAGCAGCCCACAGGGGTACGGCGGGGAGCTGTTTTTT
TRBV11-2,TRBD2,TRBJ2-2,NA,CASSLGGGTGELFF,TGTGCCAGCAGCTTGGGGGGGGGCACCGGGGAGCTGTTTTTT
TRBV5-6,NA,TRBJ2-7,few,CASSLVEYEQYF,TGTGCCAGCAGCTTGGTGGAATACGAGCAGTACTTC
TRBV5-6,NA,TRBJ1-5,few,CASSFGGTGNQPQHF,TGTGCCAGCAGCTTTGGCGGCACAGGCAATCAGCCCCAGCATTTT
TRBV10-3,NA,TRBJ2-7,medium-sized,CAIRDGAGVSSYEQYF,TGTGCCATCAGGGATGGAGCAGGTGTAAGCTCCTACGAGCAGTACTTC
TRBV12-3/TRBV12-4,NA,TRBJ2-3,NA,CASSPSPADTQYF,TGTGCCAGCAGTCCTAGCCCGGCAGATACGCAGTATTTT
TRBV5-1,NA,TRBJ2-7,NA,CASSSRTDGYEQYF,TGCGCCAGCAGCTCTCGGACGGATGGGTACGAGCAGTACTTC
TRBV12-3/TRBV12-4,NA,TRBJ2-7,once,CASSFYTAVGYEQYF,TGTGCCAGCAGTTTTTACACCGCGGTGGGCTACGAGCAGTACTTC
TRBV12-3/TRBV12-4,NA,TRBJ1-5,many,CASSLGTDSRPQHF,TGTGCCAGCAGTTTAGGGACTGATTCGCGGCCCCAGCATTTT
TRBV10-3,TRBD1,TRBJ2-1,few,CAISESTGGQQFF,TGTGCCATCAGTGAGTCAACAGGGGGACAGCAGTTCTTC
TRBV6-6,TRBD1,TRBJ1-6,NA,CASSYQGQGPLHF,TGTGCCAGCAGTTATCAAGGACAGGGACCCCTCCACTTT
TRBV4-1,TRBD1,TRBJ1-1,many,CASSQYPGQTRGFF,TGCGCCAGCAGCCAATATCCGGGACAGACACGCGGCTTCTTT
TRBV7-9,NA,TRBJ2-7,many,CASSAGPYEQYF,TGTGCCAGCAGCGCGGGCCCCTACGAGCAGTACTTC
TRBV10-3,NA,TRBJ1-3,many,CAISNRVYGNTIYF,TGTGCCATCAGTAACAGGGTTTATGGAAACACCATATATTTT
TRBV6-5,TRBD2,TRBJ2-7,medium-sized,CDGSGVSYEQYF,TGTGACGGGAGCGGGGTATCCTACGAGCAGTACTTC
TRBV7-6,NA,TRBJ1-1,many,CASSLAVSGTEAFF,TGTGCCAGCAGCTTAGCGGTGTCGGGGACTGAAGCTTTCTTT
TRBV27,NA,TRBJ2-7,medium-sized,CASSSLVDRQYEQYF,TGTGCCAGCAGCTCTCTCGTGGACAGACAATACGAGCAGTACTTC
TRBV29-1,NA,TRBJ2-5,NA,CSVGGRFQETQYF,TGCAGCGTTGGAGGACGCTTCCAAGAGACCCAGTACTTC
TRBV4-3,NA,TRBJ1-1,NA,CASSQDSTAYGTEAFF,TGCGCCAGCAGCCAAGATAGCACAGCCTACGGCACTGAAGCTTTCTTT
TRBV12-3/TRBV12-4,NA,TRBJ2-7,NA,CASSPQVALRYF,TGTGCCAGCAGCCCCCAAGTGGCGCTGAGGTACTTC
TRBV7-2,NA,TRBJ1-4,NA,CASSSMGITLNEKLFF,TGTGCCAGCAGCTCAATGGGGATCACCCTTAATGAAAAACTGTTTTTT
TRBV12-3/TRBV12-4,NA,TRBJ2-4,many,CASSQDPNIQYF,TGTGCCAGCAGTCAAGACCCAAACATTCAGTACTTC
TRBV4-2,NA,TRBJ2-3,few,CASSREEAEGDTQYF,TGTGCCAGCAGCCGCGAAGAGGCGGAAGGGGATACGCAGTATTTT
TRBV7-9,TRBD1,TRBJ1-1,NA,CASSFGQGALDEAFF,TGTGCCAGCAGCTTCGGACAGGGGGCCCTTGATGAAGCTTTCTTT
TRBV7-4,TRBD1,TRBJ1-1,NA,CASRQTGGTEAFF,TGTGCCAGCAGGCAAACAGGGGGCACTGAAGCTTTCTTT
TRBV7-2,NA,TRBJ2-1,many,CASSLEGRPYNEQFF,TGTGCCAGCAGCTTAGAAGGACGCCCCTACAATGAGCAGTTCTTC
TRBV2,NA,TRBJ2-5,many,CASQVGETQYF,TGTGCCAGCCAAGTAGGAGAGACCCAGTACTTC
TRBV18,TRBD2,TRBJ2-3,few,CASSPLASGPPDTQYF,TGTGCCAGCTCACCCCTGGCTAGCGGGCCGCCAGATACGCAGTATTTT
TRBV20-1,TRBD1,TRBJ2-3,few,CSASPGTGTHTDTQYF,TGCAGTGCTAGTCCCGGGACAGGGACCCACACAGATACGCAGTATTTT
TRBV20-1,NA,TRBJ1-6,NA,CSAPTRYNSPLHF,TGCAGTGCCCCGACACGGTATAATTCACCCCTCCACTTT
TRBV5-8,TRBD2,TRBJ2-1,many,CASTNWELRGLAGYNEQFF,TGTGCCAGCACAAACTGGGAGTTACGGGGACTAGCGGGATACAATGAGCAGTTCTTC
TRBV7-6,NA,TRBJ2-5,few,CASSLTWETQYF,TGTGCCAGCAGCTTAACATGGGAGACCCAGTACTTC
TRBV19,TRBD1,TRBJ2-6,few,CASSTQGAGANVLTF,TGTGCCAGTAGTACTCAGGGGGCTGGGGCCAACGTCCTGACTTTC
TRBV4-1,NA,TRBJ1-2,many,CASSRGGDYGYTF,TGCGCCAGCAGCCGGGGAGGGGACTATGGCTACACCTTC
TRBV20-1,NA,TRBJ2-1,NA,CSGGLSVLQGEQFF,TGCAGTGGCGGACTTTCCGTATTACAGGGCGAGCAGTTCTTC
TRBV7-2,NA,TRBJ2-1,many,CASSLWLGLYNEQFF,TGTGCCAGCAGCTTGTGGCTAGGGCTATACAATGAGCAGTTCTTC
TRBV4-1,TRBD2,TRBJ2-7,few,CASSQWREGTMEQYF,TGCGCCAGCAGCCAATGGCGGGAGGGAACAATGGAGCAGTACTTC
TRBV10-3,NA,TRBJ1-1,NA,CAIRKDSEAFF,TGTGCCATCAGAAAAGACAGTGAAGCTTTCTTT
TRBV3-1,TRBD2,TRBJ2-5,NA,CASSSYAGGFQETQYF,TGTGCCAGCAGCAGTTACGCGGGGGGATTCCAAGAGACCCAGTACTTC
TRBV2,NA,TRBJ1-3,NA,CASSGGQGLSGNTIYF,TGTGCCAGCAGTGGAGGCCAGGGGTTGTCTGGAAACACCATATATTTT
TRBV7-2,NA,TRBJ2-2,many,CASNAGLNTGELFF,TGTGCCAGCAACGCGGGACTTAACACCGGGGAGCTGTTTTTT